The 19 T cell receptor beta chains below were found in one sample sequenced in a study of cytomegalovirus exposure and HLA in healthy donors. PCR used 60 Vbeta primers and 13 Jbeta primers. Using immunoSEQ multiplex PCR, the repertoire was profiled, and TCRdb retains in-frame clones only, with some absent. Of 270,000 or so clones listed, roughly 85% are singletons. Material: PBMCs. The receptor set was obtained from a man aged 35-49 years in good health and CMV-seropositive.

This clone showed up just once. The CDR3 sequence: CASSPGQADLTDTQYF. The CDR3 nucleotides are TGTGCCAGCAGTCCAGGACAGGCGGACCTCACAGATACGCAGTATTTT. The chain employs TRBV27 and TRBJ2-3; TRBD1 aligns across 7 bases. V lost 5 bases to trimming and J lost 2 bases; unmatched junction nucleotides: 10. Germline loops: CDR1 MNHEY, CDR2 SMNVEV (reference sequence). The CDR3 extends over 16 amino acids.

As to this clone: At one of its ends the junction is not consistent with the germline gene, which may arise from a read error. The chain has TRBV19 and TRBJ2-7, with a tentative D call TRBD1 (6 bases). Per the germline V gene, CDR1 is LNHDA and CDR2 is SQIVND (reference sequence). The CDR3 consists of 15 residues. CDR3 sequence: CASSIMAGERYERYF. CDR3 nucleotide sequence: TGTGCCAGTAGTATAATGGCAGGGGAGCGGTACGAGCGGTACTTC. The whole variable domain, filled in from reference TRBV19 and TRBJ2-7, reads DGGITQSPKYLFRKEGQNVTLSCEQNLNHDAMYWYRQDPGQGLRLIYYSQIVNDFQKGDIAEGYSVSREKKESFPLTVTSAQKNPTAFYLCASSIMAGERYERYFGPGTRLTVT.

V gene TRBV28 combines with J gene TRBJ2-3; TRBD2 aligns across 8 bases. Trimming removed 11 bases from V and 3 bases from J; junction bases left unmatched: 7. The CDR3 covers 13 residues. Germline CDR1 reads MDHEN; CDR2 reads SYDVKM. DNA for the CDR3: TGTGCCTTACGGGAGGGCCGGACAGATACGCAGTATTTT. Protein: CALREGRTDTQYF. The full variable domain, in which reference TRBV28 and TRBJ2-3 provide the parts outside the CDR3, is DVKVTQSSRYLVKRTGEKVFLECVQDMDHENMFWYRQDPGLGLRLIYFSYDVKMKEKGDIPEGYSVSREKKERFSLILESASTNQTSMYLCALREGRTDTQYFGPGTRLTVL.

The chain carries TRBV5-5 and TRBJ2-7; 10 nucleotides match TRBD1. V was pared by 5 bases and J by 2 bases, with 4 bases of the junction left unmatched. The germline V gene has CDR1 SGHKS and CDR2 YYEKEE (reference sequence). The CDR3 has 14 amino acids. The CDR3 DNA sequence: TGTGCCAGCAGGGGGGGACAGGGGCCCTACGAGCAGTACTTC. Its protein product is CASRGGQGPYEQYF. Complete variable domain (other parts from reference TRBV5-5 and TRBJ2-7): DAGVTQSPTHLIKTRGQQVTLRCSPISGHKSVSWYQQVLGQGPQFIFQYYEKEERGRGNFPDRFSARQFPNYSSELNVNALLLGDSALYLCASRGGQGPYEQYFGPGTRLTVT.

The CDR3: CASSQPGTSGITYEQYF. CDR3 bases: TGTGCCAGCAGCCAACCTGGGACTAGCGGGATTACCTACGAGCAGTACTTC. The chain recombines TRBV14 with TRBJ2-7; 13 bases map to TRBD2. This CDR3 contains 17 residues. Trimming removed 2 bases from V and 2 bases from J; junction bases left unmatched: 6. Germline assignment: CDR1 SGHDN and CDR2 FVKESK.

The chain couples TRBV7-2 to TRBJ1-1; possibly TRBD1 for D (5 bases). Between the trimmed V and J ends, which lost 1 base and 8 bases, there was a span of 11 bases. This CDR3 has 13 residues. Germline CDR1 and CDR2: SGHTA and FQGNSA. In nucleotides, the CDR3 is TGTGCCAGCAGCTTAGTGGACATGGACGAAGCTTTCTTT. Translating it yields CASSLVDMDEAFF.

This CDR3 is CASARWGVGNEQFF. The CDR3 region has the DNA TGTGCCAGCGCCAGATGGGGGGTGGGTAATGAGCAGTTCTTC. The rearrangement uses TRBV28 and TRBJ2-1, with D perhaps TRBD2 (6 bases). The CDR3 has 14 amino acids. Trimming shortened V by 8 bases and J by 7 bases, and 18 bases separated the two germline ends. In germline, CDR1 is MDHEN, CDR2 SYDVKM.

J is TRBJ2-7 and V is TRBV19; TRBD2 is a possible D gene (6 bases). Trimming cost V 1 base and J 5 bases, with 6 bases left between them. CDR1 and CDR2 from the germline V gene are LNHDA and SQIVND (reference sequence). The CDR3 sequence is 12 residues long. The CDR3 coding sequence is TGTGCCAGTAGTATAGGCGGGAACGAGCAGTACTTC. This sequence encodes CASSIGGNEQYF.

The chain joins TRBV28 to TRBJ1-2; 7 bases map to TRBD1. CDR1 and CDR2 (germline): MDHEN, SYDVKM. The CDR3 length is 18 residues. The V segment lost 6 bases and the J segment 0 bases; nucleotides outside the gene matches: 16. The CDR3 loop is CASRGGPFKQATNYGYTF. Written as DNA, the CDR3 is TGTGCCAGCAGAGGGGGCCCATTTAAGCAGGCCACTAACTATGGCTACACCTTC.

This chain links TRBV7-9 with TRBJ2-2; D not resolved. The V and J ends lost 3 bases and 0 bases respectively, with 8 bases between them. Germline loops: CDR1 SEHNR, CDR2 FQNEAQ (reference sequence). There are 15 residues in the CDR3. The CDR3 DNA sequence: TGTGCCAGCAGCTTTCAGGCGACGAACACCGGGGAGCTGTTTTTT. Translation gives CASSFQATNTGELFF. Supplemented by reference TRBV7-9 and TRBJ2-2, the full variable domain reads DTGVSQNPRHKITKRGQNVTFRCDPISEHNRLYWYRQTLGQGPEFLTYFQNEAQLEKSRLLSDRFSAERPKGSFSTLEIQRTEQGDSAMYLCASSFQATNTGELFFGEGSRLTVL.

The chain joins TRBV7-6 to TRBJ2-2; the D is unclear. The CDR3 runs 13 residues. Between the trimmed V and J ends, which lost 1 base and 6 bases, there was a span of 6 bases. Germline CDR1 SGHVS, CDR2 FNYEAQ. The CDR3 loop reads CASSLGLAGELFF. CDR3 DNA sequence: TGTGCCAGCAGCTTAGGATTAGCCGGGGAGCTGTTTTTT.

The CDR3 DNA sequence: TGTGCCAGTAGTAGGGGGACAGCCTACGAGCAGTACTTC. Its translation is CASSRGTAYEQYF. The chain recombines TRBV19 with TRBJ2-7; 7 nucleotides match TRBD1. J lost 2 bases, V lost 4 bases, and 2 bases had no gene match. Germline V gene data show CDR1 as LNHDA and CDR2 as SQIVND (reference sequence). This CDR3 is built from 13 residues.

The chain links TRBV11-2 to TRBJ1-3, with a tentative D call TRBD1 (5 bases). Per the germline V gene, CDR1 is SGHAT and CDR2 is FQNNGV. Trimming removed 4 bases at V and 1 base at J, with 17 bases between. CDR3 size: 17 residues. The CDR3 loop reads CASSWTGGSDSGNTIYF. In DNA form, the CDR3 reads TGTGCCAGCAGCTGGACGGGGGGGTCGGATTCTGGAAACACCATATATTTT.

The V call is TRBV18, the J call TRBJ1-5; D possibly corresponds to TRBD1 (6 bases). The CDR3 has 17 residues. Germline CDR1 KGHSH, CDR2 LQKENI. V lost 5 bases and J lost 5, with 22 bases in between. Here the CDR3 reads CASSAISGGATHQPQHF. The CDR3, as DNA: TGTGCCAGCTCAGCGATATCGGGGGGGGCCACCCATCAGCCCCAGCATTTT.

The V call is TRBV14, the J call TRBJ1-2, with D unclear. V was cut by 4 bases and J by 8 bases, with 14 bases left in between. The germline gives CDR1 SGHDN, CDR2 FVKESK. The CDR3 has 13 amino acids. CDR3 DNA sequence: TGTGCCAGCAGCCTCGCGGGGTGGTTAGGCTACACCTTC. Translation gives CASSLAGWLGYTF.

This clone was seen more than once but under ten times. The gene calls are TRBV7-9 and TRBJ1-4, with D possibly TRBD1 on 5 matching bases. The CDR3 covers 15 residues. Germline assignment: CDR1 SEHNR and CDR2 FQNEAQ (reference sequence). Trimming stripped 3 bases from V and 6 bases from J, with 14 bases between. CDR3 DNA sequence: TGTGCCAGCAGCTTTTGGGGGGAGGGAGATGAAAAACTGTTTTTT. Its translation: CASSFWGEGDEKLFF.

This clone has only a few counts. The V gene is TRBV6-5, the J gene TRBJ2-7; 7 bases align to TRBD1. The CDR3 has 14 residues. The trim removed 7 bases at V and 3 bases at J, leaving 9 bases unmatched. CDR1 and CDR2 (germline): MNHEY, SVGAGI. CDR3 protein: CASTPPGQSYEQYF. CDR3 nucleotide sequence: TGTGCCAGCACTCCCCCGGGACAGAGCTACGAGCAGTACTTC.

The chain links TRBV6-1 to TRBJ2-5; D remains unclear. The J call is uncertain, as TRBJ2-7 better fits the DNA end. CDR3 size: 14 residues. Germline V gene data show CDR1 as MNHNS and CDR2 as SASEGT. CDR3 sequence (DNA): TGTGCCAGCAGTGAAAGCGCACCCTACTACGAGCAGTACTTC. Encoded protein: CASSESAPYYEQYF.

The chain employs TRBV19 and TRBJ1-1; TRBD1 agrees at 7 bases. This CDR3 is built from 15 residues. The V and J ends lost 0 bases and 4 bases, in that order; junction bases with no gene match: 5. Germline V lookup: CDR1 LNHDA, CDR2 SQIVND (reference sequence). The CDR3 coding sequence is TGTGCCAGTAGTATAGACCAGACAGGGAGCACTGAAGCTTTCTTT. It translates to CASSIDQTGSTEAFF.